A selection of T cell receptor beta chains follows, all from one sample in a study of cytomegalovirus exposure and HLA in healthy donors. TCRdb keeps only in-frame clones here, not all; method: immunoSEQ multiplex PCR. The data show 250,000 to 400,000 clones, with 70% to 90% seen just once and over 0.9% held by the top ten. Sequences were obtained from PBMCs. The receptor source for this set is a man aged 25-45 years in good health and CMV-seronegative. Each CDR3 is given with its conserved first and last residue. A D gene is named only where the DNA matches it firmly. Clone size appears in some rows only: once, few, many, or a class for an expanded clone.

abundance: .; d_gene: TRBD1; v_gene: TRBV25-1; j_gene: TRBJ1-4; CDR3nt: TGTGCCAGCAGTCAGACAGGGAATAATGAAAAACTGTTTTTT; CDR3aa: CASSQTGNNEKLFF
abundance: .; d_gene: TRBD2; v_gene: TRBV7-2; j_gene: TRBJ2-2; CDR3nt: TGTGCCAGCAGCCCTAGACTAGCGGGGGGGCCGGACACCGGGGAGCTGTTTTTT; CDR3aa: CASSPRLAGGPDTGELFF
abundance: .; d_gene: .; v_gene: TRBV18; j_gene: TRBJ2-4; CDR3nt: TGTGCCAGCTCACCACCCGAGTCGACTGCCAAAAACATTCAGTACTTC; CDR3aa: CASSPPESTAKNIQYF
abundance: .; d_gene: TRBD2; v_gene: TRBV9; j_gene: TRBJ2-5; CDR3nt: TGTGCCAGCAGCGTAGGGTCTGGCGGGGGGGCGCAAGTGACCCAGTACTTC; CDR3aa: CASSVGSGGGAQVTQYF
abundance: few; d_gene: .; v_gene: TRBV4-3; j_gene: TRBJ1-6; CDR3nt: TGCGCCAGCAGCCAAGATCTGGGCAGGGTGAATTCACCCCTCCACTTT; CDR3aa: CASSQDLGRVNSPLHF
abundance: .; d_gene: TRBD1; v_gene: TRBV18; j_gene: TRBJ1-4; CDR3nt: TGTGCCAGCTCACCAGGGACAGGAACAACTAATGAAAAACTGTTTTTT; CDR3aa: CASSPGTGTTNEKLFF
abundance: .; d_gene: TRBD2; v_gene: TRBV7-2; j_gene: TRBJ2-5; CDR3nt: TGTGCCAGCAGCCACTTGGCGGGGGGGACCCAGTACTTC; CDR3aa: CASSHLAGGTQYF
abundance: once; d_gene: .; v_gene: TRBV6-5; j_gene: TRBJ1-2; CDR3nt: TGTGCCAGCAGTTTTCGCGAAGTTAACTATGGCTACACCTTC; CDR3aa: CASSFREVNYGYTF
abundance: .; d_gene: TRBD1; v_gene: TRBV5-8; j_gene: TRBJ2-5; CDR3nt: TGTGCCAGCAGCGCCGGGACAGGGGGGCGAGAGACCCAGTACTTC; CDR3aa: CASSAGTGGRETQYF
abundance: .; d_gene: TRBD1; v_gene: TRBV5-1; j_gene: TRBJ2-3; CDR3nt: TGCGCCAGCAGCTTGACAGGGGTACCCACAGATACGCAGTATTTT; CDR3aa: CASSLTGVPTDTQYF
abundance: .; d_gene: TRBD1; v_gene: TRBV18; j_gene: TRBJ2-5; CDR3nt: TGTGCCAGCTCACCCCGGACAGGGGGCCAAGAGACCCAGTACTTC; CDR3aa: CASSPRTGGQETQYF
abundance: .; d_gene: .; v_gene: TRBV5-4; j_gene: TRBJ1-2; CDR3nt: TGTGCCAGCAGTCCGGCCGGCACTAGGTACCACACCTTC; CDR3aa: CASSPAGTRYHTF
abundance: .; d_gene: TRBD2; v_gene: TRBV4-3; j_gene: TRBJ2-1; CDR3nt: TGCGCCAGCAGCCAAGGTAGTCAAGGGACTAGCGGACTCAATGAGCAGTTCTTC; CDR3aa: CASSQGSQGTSGLNEQFF
abundance: .; d_gene: TRBD1; v_gene: TRBV5-6; j_gene: TRBJ2-7; CDR3nt: TGTGCCAGCAGTCCGGACAGGGGCCCCCACGAGCAGTACTTC; CDR3aa: CASSPDRGPHEQYF
abundance: .; d_gene: TRBD1; v_gene: TRBV5-1; j_gene: TRBJ1-1; CDR3nt: TGCGCCAGCAGCTTGCGGGACAGGGGTACTGAAGCTTTCTTT; CDR3aa: CASSLRDRGTEAFF
abundance: .; d_gene: .; v_gene: TRBV4-2; j_gene: TRBJ2-2; CDR3nt: TGTGCCAGCAGCCAAGAGCTTTCTATCACCGGGGAGCTGTTTTTT; CDR3aa: CASSQELSITGELFF
abundance: .; d_gene: .; v_gene: TRBV30; j_gene: TRBJ1-1; CDR3nt: TGTGCCTGGAGAGGGCGGGGGGCCGCTGAAGCTTTCTTT; CDR3aa: CAWRGRGAAEAFF
abundance: .; d_gene: .; v_gene: TRBV27; j_gene: TRBJ1-2; CDR3nt: TGTGCCAGCAGTGGCTCGACAGAAAAGCGGGATGGCTACACCTTC; CDR3aa: CASSGSTEKRDGYTF
abundance: .; d_gene: .; v_gene: TRBV5-5; j_gene: TRBJ2-6; CDR3nt: TGTGCCAGCAGTTATCAGGGGCCGACGTCTGGGGCCAACGTCCTGACTTTC; CDR3aa: CASSYQGPTSGANVLTF
abundance: few; d_gene: .; v_gene: TRBV19; j_gene: TRBJ1-5; CDR3nt: TGTGCCAGTACCCCCCACGAGGGCAATCAGCCCCAGCATTTT; CDR3aa: CASTPHEGNQPQHF
abundance: .; d_gene: TRBD1; v_gene: TRBV5-6; j_gene: TRBJ2-3; CDR3nt: TGTGCCAGCAGCCTGGGACAGTATAGCACAGATACGCAGTATTTT; CDR3aa: CASSLGQYSTDTQYF
abundance: once; d_gene: .; v_gene: TRBV7-8; j_gene: TRBJ1-1; CDR3nt: TGTGCCAGCAGCTTAGCGGCGGGAATTTTGCACACTGAAGCTTTCTTT; CDR3aa: CASSLAAGILHTEAFF
abundance: .; d_gene: .; v_gene: TRBV5-8; j_gene: TRBJ1-1; CDR3nt: TGTGCCAGCAGCTTGGGAGCGGGACAGAACACTGAAGCTTTCTTT; CDR3aa: CASSLGAGQNTEAFF
abundance: .; d_gene: TRBD1; v_gene: TRBV19; j_gene: TRBJ2-1; CDR3nt: TGTGCCAGTAAGGTTGGTTTTTTGGGACAGGGGAGCAATGAGCAGTTCTTC; CDR3aa: CASKVGFLGQGSNEQFF
abundance: once; d_gene: .; v_gene: TRBV5-4; j_gene: TRBJ1-1; CDR3nt: TGTGCCAGCACCCGACGGCCTTCGGGGGACTCGAACACTGAAGCTTTCTTT; CDR3aa: CASTRRPSGDSNTEAFF
abundance: .; d_gene: .; v_gene: TRBV5-1; j_gene: TRBJ2-5; CDR3nt: TGCGCCAGCAGCTTGGCCGTTGGCCGCCAAGAGACCCAGTACTTC; CDR3aa: CASSLAVGRQETQYF
abundance: .; d_gene: TRBD2; v_gene: TRBV6-1; j_gene: TRBJ2-3; CDR3nt: TGTGCCAGCATCCTAGCGGGGGGGGATACGCAGTATTTT; CDR3aa: CASILAGGDTQYF
abundance: .; d_gene: .; v_gene: TRBV2; j_gene: TRBJ1-6; CDR3nt: TGTGCCAGAGGGGGGGAATCACCCCTCCACTTT; CDR3aa: CARGGESPLHF
abundance: .; d_gene: TRBD1; v_gene: TRBV18; j_gene: TRBJ2-2; CDR3nt: TGTGCCAGCTCACAAGACAGGGCCGGGGAGCTGTTTTTT; CDR3aa: CASSQDRAGELFF
abundance: .; d_gene: .; v_gene: TRBV5-6; j_gene: TRBJ2-1; CDR3nt: TGTGCCAGCAGCTTGGGCGGGAATGAGCAGTTCTTC; CDR3aa: CASSLGGNEQFF
abundance: .; d_gene: TRBD2; v_gene: TRBV19; j_gene: TRBJ2-3; CDR3nt: TGTGCCAGTAGTATAGCTACTAGCGGGGGCACAGATACGCAGTATTTT; CDR3aa: CASSIATSGGTDTQYF
abundance: .; d_gene: TRBD2; v_gene: TRBV27; j_gene: TRBJ2-5; CDR3nt: TGTGCCAGCAGCCCCCTAGCGGTTGCATACCAAGAGACCCAGTACTTC; CDR3aa: CASSPLAVAYQETQYF
abundance: .; d_gene: .; v_gene: TRBV18; j_gene: TRBJ2-1; CDR3nt: TGTGCCAGCTCACCAGGAGGGACAGAGAAGTTCTTC; CDR3aa: CASSPGGTEKFF
abundance: .; d_gene: .; v_gene: TRBV2; j_gene: TRBJ1-1; CDR3nt: TGTGCCAGCCACCGTACCGCGCGGGGCACTGAAGCTTTCTTT; CDR3aa: CASHRTARGTEAFF
abundance: .; d_gene: .; v_gene: TRBV19; j_gene: TRBJ2-7; CDR3nt: TGTGCCAGTAGTATACAGCTAGATGGCTCCTACGAGCAGTACTTC; CDR3aa: CASSIQLDGSYEQYF
abundance: .; d_gene: .; v_gene: TRBV4-3; j_gene: TRBJ1-5; CDR3nt: TGCGCCAGCAGCCAAGATTTGGAGCTTAGCAATCAGCCCCAGCATTTT; CDR3aa: CASSQDLELSNQPQHF
abundance: .; d_gene: .; v_gene: TRBV6-5; j_gene: TRBJ1-2; CDR3nt: TGTGCCAGCAGTTCTAGGACAGAACCCCTTTATGGCTACACCTTC; CDR3aa: CASSSRTEPLYGYTF
abundance: .; d_gene: TRBD1; v_gene: TRBV4-3; j_gene: TRBJ1-2; CDR3nt: TGCGCCAGCAGCCAAGACAGGGGGCTCGGGTACTACTATGGCTACACCTTC; CDR3aa: CASSQDRGLGYYYGYTF
abundance: .; d_gene: TRBD2; v_gene: TRBV6-5; j_gene: TRBJ2-7; CDR3nt: TGTGCCAGCAGCCCGGGGGGGACCTACGAGCAGTACTTC; CDR3aa: CASSPGGTYEQYF
abundance: .; d_gene: TRBD2; v_gene: TRBV2; j_gene: TRBJ2-7; CDR3nt: TGTGCCAGCAGTGAAGCGCGGGAGGGAACCTACGAGCAGTACTTC; CDR3aa: CASSEAREGTYEQYF
abundance: few; d_gene: .; v_gene: TRBV30; j_gene: TRBJ2-7; CDR3nt: TGTGCCTGGAGTAGGCAGGGTTACGAGCAGTACTTC; CDR3aa: CAWSRQGYEQYF
abundance: .; d_gene: .; v_gene: TRBV6-5; j_gene: TRBJ2-7; CDR3nt: TGTGCCAGCAGTGTGACAATAGACTACGAGCAGTACTTC; CDR3aa: CASSVTIDYEQYF
abundance: .; d_gene: .; v_gene: TRBV7-9; j_gene: TRBJ1-4; CDR3nt: TGTGCCAGCAGCTTAGTGGGGACTACTAATGAAAAACTGTTTTTT; CDR3aa: CASSLVGTTNEKLFF
abundance: few; d_gene: .; v_gene: TRBV7-9; j_gene: TRBJ2-1; CDR3nt: TGTGCCAGCAGCCGTACAGGGTCTAGGGAGCAGTTCTTC; CDR3aa: CASSRTGSREQFF
abundance: .; d_gene: .; v_gene: TRBV7-9; j_gene: TRBJ2-7; CDR3nt: TGTGCCAGCAGCCCTCGCGAGTCCTACGAGCAGTACTTC; CDR3aa: CASSPRESYEQYF
abundance: .; d_gene: .; v_gene: TRBV27; j_gene: TRBJ1-1; CDR3nt: TGTGCCAGCAGTCTACAGTTCAGAACCATGAACACTGAAGCTTTCTTT; CDR3aa: CASSLQFRTMNTEAFF
abundance: few; d_gene: TRBD2; v_gene: TRBV11-2; j_gene: TRBJ2-7; CDR3nt: TGTGCCAGCAGCGCTGGACTAGCGGCTAACTACGAGCAGTACTTC; CDR3aa: CASSAGLAANYEQYF
abundance: .; d_gene: TRBD2; v_gene: TRBV12-5; j_gene: TRBJ2-1; CDR3nt: TGTGCTAGTGGCTCGACCCTCAGCGGGGTGGAACCCAATGAGCAGTTCTTC; CDR3aa: CASGSTLSGVEPNEQFF
abundance: .; d_gene: .; v_gene: TRBV30; j_gene: TRBJ1-6; CDR3nt: TGTGCCTGGAGTACCCGGAGCTCCTATAATTCACCCCTCCACTTT; CDR3aa: CAWSTRSSYNSPLHF
abundance: .; d_gene: TRBD1; v_gene: TRBV7-6; j_gene: TRBJ2-5; CDR3nt: TGTGCCAGCAGCAAGACAGGGTCCCAAGAGACCCAGTACTTC; CDR3aa: CASSKTGSQETQYF
abundance: once; d_gene: TRBD1; v_gene: TRBV4-1; j_gene: TRBJ2-1; CDR3nt: TGCGCCAGCAGCCATATGGGACAGGCTAAGGGCATCGATGAGCAGTTCTTC; CDR3aa: CASSHMGQAKGIDEQFF
abundance: .; d_gene: TRBD2; v_gene: TRBV18; j_gene: TRBJ2-7; CDR3nt: TGTGCCAGCTCACCACCGGGACTAGTAGGTTACGAGCAGTACTTC; CDR3aa: CASSPPGLVGYEQYF
abundance: .; d_gene: TRBD1; v_gene: TRBV19; j_gene: TRBJ1-3; CDR3nt: TGTGCCAGTAGTATTGACAGGGGCTCTGGAAACACCATATATTTT; CDR3aa: CASSIDRGSGNTIYF
abundance: once; d_gene: .; v_gene: TRBV27; j_gene: TRBJ1-5; CDR3nt: TGTGCCAGCAGTTTTTCACAGAGAAATCAGCCCCAGCATTTT; CDR3aa: CASSFSQRNQPQHF
abundance: .; d_gene: TRBD2; v_gene: TRBV6-1; j_gene: TRBJ2-3; CDR3nt: TGTGCCAGCAGTGGGGAGATAGCGGGTAGCACAGATACGCAGTATTTT; CDR3aa: CASSGEIAGSTDTQYF